This TCR beta chain emerged from a study of T cell repertoires in cytomegalovirus infection. TCRdb re-called the reads through MiXCR, storing one row per CDR3 protein. The data contain roughly 170,000 distinct CDR3 sequences, roughly a fifth of them seen just once; the ten biggest clones take up under 30%. This clonotype was counted between two and nine times. Its antigen is currently unknown. The ends were cut back, 1 base at V and 14 bases at J, with 15 bases in the middle. The CDR3 sequence is 13 residues long. Germline CDR1 is SGHAT and CDR2 is FQNNGV. Points from the study as a whole: Dominant in the ex vivo response were TCR beta clonotypes restricted by HLA-C and specific for CMV.

This sequence originates from a human donor in good health (CMV status not recorded). Some clones in this sample may be carry-over from other donors' samples. The genes are TRBV11-2 and TRBJ2-1; D could derive from TRBD1 or TRBD2 (5 bases each). Sequenced material: CD8+ T cells from cultured PBMCs, taken from culture after CMV antigen stimulation. CDR3 DNA sequence: TGTGCCAGCAGCTTAGGGACTGGGAAAGGGGAGTTCTTC. Its translation is CASSLGTGKGEFF.